This passage covers 10 T cell receptor beta chains from one sample sequenced in a study of blood T cells in healthy people across ages. A second PCR, run for roughly 7 to 11 cycles, used a sample-barcoded 5' primer plus a J-beta primer mix. TCRdb redid the calling of the 5' RACE reads with MiXCR, one entry per CDR3 protein. Of about 580,000 distinct CDR3 sequences listed, 40% to 50% are singletons. Sequenced sample: blood. These receptors were taken from a man older than 75 in good health.

This clonotype occurred a few times. The chain employs TRBV7-2 and TRBJ2-1, with 9 bases fitting TRBD2. V dropped 3 bases and J dropped 13; count of bases not matched to a gene: 10. CDR3 length: 14 residues. Germline V gene data show CDR1 as SGHTA and CDR2 as FQGNSA. Here the CDR3 reads CASSLEGVAGAQFF. The CDR3 DNA sequence: TGTGCCAGCAGCTTGGAGGGGGTAGCGGGAGCACAGTTCTTC.

In the case of this clonotype: A much larger clone lies a single base off, so this may be a read error. The chain joins TRBV6-6 to TRBJ2-7; the D gene is possibly TRBD2 (7 bases). V lost 9 bases, J lost 3 bases, and 24 bases lay in between. The CDR3 covers 16 residues. Germline CDR1 and CDR2: MNHNY and SVGAGI (reference sequence). The CDR3, as DNA: TGTGCCAGGCATTCCGAGGGGGGGAATCTCGGCTACGAGCAGTACTTC. Translation: CARHSEGGNLGYEQYF.

This clonotype appeared a few times. V and J are TRBV7-3 and TRBJ2-1; tentative D call: TRBD2 (5 bases). This CDR3 contains 15 residues. The ends were cut back, 2 bases at V and 8 bases at J, with 16 bases in the middle. CDR1 is SGHTA and CDR2 is FQGTGA in the germline V gene. The CDR3 loop is CASSLQARESHEQFF. The CDR3 region has the DNA TGTGCCAGCAGCTTACAGGCTAGGGAGAGCCATGAGCAGTTCTTC.

The gene calls are TRBV9 and TRBJ2-5; 9 bases are shared with TRBD2. The DNA end favors TRBJ2-7, so the J call may be wrong. CDR1 is SGDLS and CDR2 is YYNGEE in the germline V gene. The CDR3 runs 14 residues. CDR3 loop: CASSVGQLAGEQYF. The CDR3 coding sequence is TGTGCCAGCAGCGTAGGCCAACTAGCGGGCGAGCAGTACTTC.

The V gene is TRBV5-1, the J gene TRBJ2-2; the D is unclear. Trimming shortened V by 1 base and J by 3 bases, and 7 bases separated the two germline ends. The CDR3 length is 14 residues. Germline V gene sequence: CDR1 SGHRS, CDR2 YFSETQ. CDR3 in DNA: TGCGCCAGCAGCTTGTTAGGAGACACCGGGGAGCTGTTTTTT. Its translation is CASSLLGDTGELFF.

Concerning this clonotype: This may arise from a read error, as a much more abundant clone is one base away. The chain carries TRBV6-5 and TRBJ1-2, with D tentatively TRBD1 (5 bases). The CDR3 is 14 residues long. Trimming shortened V by 8 bases and J by 2 bases, and 15 bases separated the two germline ends. Germline V gene data show CDR1 as MNHEY and CDR2 as SVGAGI. Here the CDR3 reads CASETPTANYGYTF. The CDR3, as DNA: TGTGCCAGCGAGACCCCGACAGCCAACTATGGCTACACCTTC.

This chain connects TRBV14 to TRBJ2-4, with 12 bases aligning to TRBD2. V was pared by 2 bases and J by 0 bases, with 11 bases of the junction left unmatched. CDR1 and CDR2 from the germline V gene are SGHDN and FVKESK. CDR3 length: 20 residues. The CDR3 region is CASSQTGGLAGREAKNIQYF. Here the CDR3 DNA reads TGTGCCAGCAGCCAAACTGGAGGACTAGCGGGACGGGAAGCCAAAAACATTCAGTACTTC.

The V and J genes are TRBV11-2 and TRBJ2-1, with D unresolved. This CDR3 comprises 15 residues. Trimming took off 5 bases at V and 3 bases at J, with 14 bases between the two ends. The germline V gene encodes CDR1 SGHAT and CDR2 FQNNGV. Here the CDR3 reads CASSPDTGFYNEQFF. The CDR3 DNA reads as TGTGCCAGCAGCCCCGACACTGGTTTCTACAATGAGCAGTTCTTC. Combining the CDR3 with reference TRBV11-2 and TRBJ2-1 gives the whole variable domain EAGVAQSPRYKIIEKRQSVAFWCNPISGHATLYWYQQILGQGPKLLIQFQNNGVVDDSQLPKDRFSAERLKGVDSTLKIQPAKLEDSAVYLCASSPDTGFYNEQFFGPGTRLTVL.

V gene TRBV20-1 combines with J gene TRBJ2-1; 8 positions agree with TRBD2. From germline, CDR1 is DFQATT and CDR2 SNEGSKA (reference sequence). CDR3 length: 14 residues. With 6 bases clipped from V and 9 bases from J, the junction kept 13 bases outside the gene matches. CDR3 coding DNA: TGCAGTGCCGGTAGTGCGGGAGGTTGGAGTGAGCAGTTCTTC. Protein: CSAGSAGGWSEQFF.

The chain uses TRBV7-2 and TRBJ2-1; D not certain. Germline lookup yields CDR1 SGHTA and CDR2 FQGNSA. V shed 5 bases and J shed 10 bases, with 15 bases lying between them. The CDR3 is 13 amino acids. CDR3 bases: TGTGCCAGCAGCGCAAGGTTGGTTGAGGAGCAGTTCTTC. This sequence encodes CASSARLVEEQFF.